The sequence of this T cell receptor (beta chain) was determined in a study of post-analysis software for immune sequencing data. Study-level background: Some patients lacked subtype; others had relapsing-remitting, secondary progressive or progressive-relapsing disease. The study's findings and limits: TRBV5-6, TRBV5-1 and TRBV20-1 belonged to a set of roughly five TRBV segments that were more frequent in patients than controls. The normalized Chao1 diversity of multiple sclerosis patients was significantly lower than that of controls. F-measure co-clustering was strong for batch-matched samples.

TCR beta cDNA libraries included unique molecular identifiers. T cells numbering roughly 0.85 to 11 million yielded 450,000 to 500,000 cDNA molecules. TCRdb reprocessed the PCR reads with MiXCR, giving one entry per CDR3 protein. The repertoire consists of roughly 700,000 distinct CDR3 sequences, with around 27% occurring once and the leading ten covering 0.5% to 0.6%. This clonotype was seen only a few times. As yet, its antigen is unknown. Trimming took off 10 bases at V and 9 bases at J, with 13 bases between the two ends. CDR3 size: 11 residues. Germline V gene sequence: CDR1 SNHLY, CDR2 FYNNEI. This chain links TRBV2 with TRBJ2-1; D is undetermined. This TCR was sampled from a girl between 10 and 17 years old with multiple sclerosis. Specimen: blood. CDR3 region: CANRDSTEQFF. For the CDR3, the DNA is TGTGCCAATAGGGATAGCACTGAGCAGTTCTTC.